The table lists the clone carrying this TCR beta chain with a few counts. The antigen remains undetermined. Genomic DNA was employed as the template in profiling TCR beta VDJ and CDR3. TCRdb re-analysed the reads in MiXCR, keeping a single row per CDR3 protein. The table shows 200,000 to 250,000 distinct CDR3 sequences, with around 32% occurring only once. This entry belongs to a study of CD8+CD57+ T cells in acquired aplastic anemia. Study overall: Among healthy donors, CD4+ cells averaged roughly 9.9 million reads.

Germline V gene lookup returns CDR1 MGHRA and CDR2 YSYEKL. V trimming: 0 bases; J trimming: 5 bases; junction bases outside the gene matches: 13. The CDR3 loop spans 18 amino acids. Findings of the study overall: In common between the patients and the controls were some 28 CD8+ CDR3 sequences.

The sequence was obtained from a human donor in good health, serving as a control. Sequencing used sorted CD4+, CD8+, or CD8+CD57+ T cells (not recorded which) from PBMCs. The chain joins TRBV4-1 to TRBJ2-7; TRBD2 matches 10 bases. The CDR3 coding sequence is TGCGCCAGCAGCCAAGACAATAGCGGGGGGCCGATTGGCCACGAGCAGTACTTC. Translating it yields CASSQDNSGGPIGHEQYF.